These 22 T cell receptor beta chains were sequenced from one sample in a study of T-cell reconstitution after alpha-beta-depleted transplantation in children (dated by TCRdb to about 2016). Explained via the paper, the treatment or condition label denotes: allogeneic hematopoietic cell transplantation with graft depleted of TCRalphabeta T cells and CD19 B cells. To prepare the library, PCR was applied. Sequencer: Illumina HiSeq 2500. To normalize quantification of the TCRbeta repertoire, the TCR libraries were built with molecular barcoding that relied on unique molecular identifiers. Clones were called with MiXCR by TCRdb after fastp trimmed the public reads at Q25, and only in-frame beta chains were retained. Every entry covers one CDR3 protein and lists the most common genes and DNA from its rows. Here the sample has more than 500,000 distinct CDR3 sequences; over 10% occur a single time. The ten most abundant clones make up approximately 14% of the sample.

Sequencing was performed on PBMCs, mostly from graft donor cells, taken 180 days after TCRalphabeta/CD19-depleted stem cell transplant. The receptors come from a female patient aged 2 to 10 who had a stem cell transplant for aplastic anemia, so the T cells may come from the graft donor.

The chain combines TRBV20-1 with TRBJ2-7; the D is unclear. This CDR3 contains 15 residues. The V end was cut by 0 bases, the J end by 2 bases, with 14 bases between. Per the germline V gene, CDR1 is DFQATT and CDR2 is SNEGSKA (reference sequence). The CDR3 sequence is CSARDPWAPPYEQYF. DNA for the CDR3: TGCAGTGCTAGAGACCCTTGGGCGCCCCCCTACGAGCAGTACTTC.

The chain links TRBV5-1 to TRBJ1-1, with D perhaps matching TRBD1 (5 bases). The CDR3 contains 14 residues. With 6 bases removed from V and 5 bases from J, the gap between germline ends came to 17 bases. Germline CDR1 SGHRS, CDR2 YFSETQ. In nucleotides, the CDR3 is TGCGCCAGCACCCCGGGACCTTCAGATACTGAAGCTTTCTTT. It translates to CASTPGPSDTEAFF.

Only a few counts were recorded for this clonotype. V and J are TRBV29-1 and TRBJ2-2, with 8 bases that match TRBD2. The CDR3 sequence is 15 residues long. The V and J ends lost 0 bases and 4 bases, in that order; junction bases with no gene match: 4. Germline CDR1 and CDR2: SQVTM and ANQGSEA. The CDR3 coding sequence is TGCAGCGTTGAAGACCTCGGGAGGGGCACCGGGGAGCTGTTTTTT. This codes for CSVEDLGRGTGELFF.

V and J are TRBV29-1 and TRBJ1-2, with TRBD1 identical over 9 bases. The CDR3 has 14 amino acids. The germline V gene has CDR1 SQVTM and CDR2 ANQGSEA. V lost 8 bases, J lost 5 bases, and 12 bases stayed unmatched. CDR3 bases: TGCAGCTCGAAAGCCGGGACAGGGAATTATGGCTACACCTTC. This encodes CSSKAGTGNYGYTF.

V usage is TRBV7-9 and J usage is TRBJ1-2; D is undetermined. The V and J ends lost 6 bases and 5 bases respectively, with 10 bases between them. Germline V gene sequence: CDR1 SEHNR, CDR2 FQNEAQ (reference sequence). This CDR3 contains 12 residues. The CDR3 protein is CASRIEKYGYTF. CDR3 nucleotide sequence: TGTGCCAGCAGGATAGAGAAATATGGCTACACCTTC.

V gene TRBV24-1 combines with J gene TRBJ2-2, with TRBD1 matching 7 bases. The CDR3 sequence is 13 residues long. The germline gives CDR1 KGHDR, CDR2 SFDVKD. V trimming: 12 bases; J trimming: 4 bases; junction bases outside the gene matches: 7. CDR3 coding DNA: TGTGCCGCCCAGGGGGATGGCACCGGGGAGCTGTTTTTT. Translation: CAAQGDGTGELFF.

This clonotype has a handful of counts. V gene TRBV6-2 or TRBV6-3 combines with J gene TRBJ2-7; D ambiguous. CDR1 and CDR2 from the germline V gene are MNHEY and SVGEGT. The CDR3 sequence is 12 residues long. V dropped 7 bases and J dropped 0 bases, with 7 bases sitting between them. The CDR3 reads CASTPDSYEQYF. DNA for the CDR3: TGTGCCAGCACCCCGGACTCCTACGAGCAGTACTTC.

This clonotype was seen more than once but under ten times. The chain employs TRBV6-5 and TRBJ1-3, with D possibly matching TRBD1 (5 bases). V lost 2 bases and J lost 4, with 15 bases in between. The germline gives CDR1 MNHEY, CDR2 SVGAGI. The length of the CDR3 is 16 residues. As DNA, the CDR3 is TGTGCCAGCAGTTACGACGGGGGTGGAACGGGAAACACCATATATTTT. Translated, it gives CASSYDGGGTGNTIYF.

This clonotype was seen many times. The chain uses TRBV28 and TRBJ2-1; unclear D gene. V was clipped by 4 bases and J by 12 bases, with 10 bases between them. CDR1 and CDR2 from the germline V gene are MDHEN and SYDVKM. This CDR3 has 11 amino acids. The CDR3 loop reads CASSYRVGQFF. The CDR3 region has the DNA TGTGCCAGCAGTTACAGAGTTGGGCAGTTCTTC. Full variable domain (remainder filled in from reference TRBV28 and TRBJ2-1): DVKVTQSSRYLVKRTGEKVFLECVQDMDHENMFWYRQDPGLGLRLIYFSYDVKMKEKGDIPEGYSVSREKKERFSLILESASTNQTSMYLCASSYRVGQFFGPGTRLTVL.

The V gene is TRBV28, the J gene TRBJ2-1; no firm D call. Germline-derived CDR1 and CDR2 are MDHEN and SYDVKM. V was cut by 6 bases and J by 5 bases, with 11 bases left in between. CDR3 size: 13 residues. The CDR3 protein is CASSLPQNNEQFF. As DNA, the CDR3 is TGTGCCAGCAGCCTCCCCCAGAACAATGAGCAGTTCTTC.

This clonotype was recorded a few times. The chain joins TRBV7-2 to TRBJ1-2; weak D call: TRBD1 (5 bases). There are 17 residues in the CDR3. Per germline, CDR1 SGHTA and CDR2 FQGNSA. The V end was cut by 1 base, the J end by 3 bases, with 18 bases between. The CDR3 DNA is TGTGCCAGCAGCTTAGGGGCAGGGTTTCAGAGGGACTATGGCTACACCTTC. This translates into CASSLGAGFQRDYGYTF. The full variable domain, completed using reference TRBV7-2 and TRBJ1-2, is GAGVSQSPSNKVTEKGKDVELRCDPISGHTALYWYRQSLGQGLEFLIYFQGNSAPDKSGLPSDRFSAERTGGSVSTLTIQRTQQEDSAVYLCASSLGAGFQRDYGYTFGSGTRLTVV.

The CDR3 bases are TGTGCCAGCAGCCCCCTTGTACTTAACCAGAACACCGGGGAGCTGTTTTTT. This sequence encodes CASSPLVLNQNTGELFF. The chain recombines TRBV7-2 with TRBJ2-2; D gene ambiguous. CDR1 is SGHTA and CDR2 is FQGNSA in the germline V gene. V lost 5 bases and J lost 1, with 17 bases in between. The length of the CDR3 is 17 residues.

This clonotype was counted a few times. The rearrangement joins TRBV18 to TRBJ2-4; the match to TRBD2 covers 11 bases. CDR3 length equals 16 residues. Germline values: CDR1 KGHSH, CDR2 LQKENI. J lost 6 bases, V lost 2 bases, and 6 bases had no gene match. Written as DNA, the CDR3 is TGTGCCAGCTCACCATTTACTAGCGGGAGCCCAAACATTCAGTACTTC. As protein: CASSPFTSGSPNIQYF.

This clonotype turned up a few times. The rearrangement uses TRBV4-2 and TRBJ2-3, with 10 bases aligning to TRBD2. CDR1 is LGHNA and CDR2 is YNFKEQ in the germline V gene. The CDR3 length is 16 residues. Trimming took 4 bases from V and 3 from J; bases not matched to a gene: 7. CDR3 sequence (DNA): TGTGCCAGCAGCCCCCCCAGTAGCGGGAGGACAGATACGCAGTATTTT. Translating gives CASSPPSSGRTDTQYF.

CDR3 DNA sequence: TGTGCCAGCAGCTTATTCCGGACTAGCGGGGTCTACAATGAGCAGTTCTTC. Translating it yields CASSLFRTSGVYNEQFF. The chain combines TRBV7-3 with TRBJ2-1; 12 nucleotides align to TRBD2. Germline trimming cut 2 bases from V and 3 bases from J; bases unmatched to any gene: 5. This CDR3 spans 17 amino acids. CDR1 is SGHTA, CDR2 FQGTGA, per germline.

The V call is TRBV6-4, the J call TRBJ2-3; D possibly corresponds to TRBD2 (6 bases). The V and J ends lost 1 base and 2 bases respectively, with 13 bases between them. This CDR3 spans 16 amino acids. Germline CDR1 reads MRHNA; CDR2 reads SNTAGT. The CDR3 DNA is TGTGCCAGCAGTGACTTGATACGGGAGACCACAGATACGCAGTATTTT. Translation: CASSDLIRETTDTQYF.

V gene TRBV6-1 combines with J gene TRBJ2-5; no firm D call. Germline V gene data show CDR1 as MNHNS and CDR2 as SASEGT. The CDR3 loop spans 16 amino acids. V gave up 4 bases and J gave up 9 bases, with 24 bases separating them. The CDR3 here is CASSVSVTSFLNAQYF. DNA for the CDR3: TGTGCCAGCAGTGTTTCCGTGACCAGCTTCCTCAACGCCCAGTACTTC.

V gene TRBV5-1 combines with J gene TRBJ2-5; TRBD2 matches 9 bases. This CDR3 region has 17 residues. Losses at the gene ends were 0 bases for V and 5 bases for J; bases not matched to a gene: 11. Germline CDR1 and CDR2: SGHRS and YFSETQ. CDR3 loop: CASSLALAGNPMETQYF. As DNA, the CDR3 is TGCGCCAGCAGCTTGGCGCTAGCGGGGAACCCCATGGAGACCCAGTACTTC.

V is TRBV5-1 and J is TRBJ1-3; TRBD1 is a possible D gene (6 bases). V lost 0 bases and J 0 bases, leaving 10 bases between the germline ends. CDR1 is SGHRS, CDR2 YFSETQ, per germline. The CDR3 is made up of 16 amino acids. The CDR3 loop reads CASSLEGGGSGNTIYF. The DNA for the CDR3 is TGCGCCAGCAGCTTGGAAGGGGGTGGCTCTGGAAACACCATATATTTT.

This clonotype was observed a few times. This chain joins TRBV7-2 and TRBJ1-1, with 7 bases aligning to TRBD1. V gave up 2 bases and J gave up 0 bases; unmatched junction bases: 9. CDR1 is SGHTA, CDR2 FQGNSA, per germline. CDR3 length: 17 amino acids. CDR3 nucleotide sequence: TGTGCCAGCAGCTTATTGGGGGGACAGAGCATGAACACTGAAGCTTTCTTT. This gives the protein CASSLLGGQSMNTEAFF.

This clonotype was counted a few times. The V gene is TRBV24-1, the J gene TRBJ1-1; 10 bases agree with TRBD1. This CDR3 has 15 residues. Germline CDR1 reads KGHDR; CDR2 reads SFDVKD. J gave up 6 bases and V 3 bases, and 6 bases lay outside the gene matches. In DNA form, the CDR3 reads TGTGCCACCAGTGATACCCGACAGGGGGCCGCTGAAGCTTTCTTT. Translating it yields CATSDTRQGAAEAFF.

The chain recombines TRBV15 with TRBJ2-7; 8 bases match TRBD1. The CDR3 contains 16 residues. The germline V gene has CDR1 LNHNV and CDR2 YYDKDF (reference sequence). J was trimmed by 2 bases and V by 0 bases; bases with no gene match: 6. The CDR3 reads CATSRDLGDRTYEQYF. The CDR3 nucleotides are TGTGCCACCAGCAGAGATCTTGGGGACAGGACCTACGAGCAGTACTTC.